The 20 T cell receptor beta chains reported below all come from one sample, sequenced in a study of human T cells and chemical hapten exposure. As for time point: patch test 3, about 24 weeks after DPC sensitization. Treatment meaning: therapeutic diphenylcyclopropenone sensitization with weekly scalp DPC. Each CDR3 protein is one row after TCRdb ran MiXCR on the RACE reads. The table includes 95,000 to 150,000 distinct CDR3 sequences, approximately 10% detected once. Specimen: whole blood, collected in connection with sensitization to the hapten diphenylcyclopropenone (DPC). All receptors derive from a woman between 50 and 59 years old with alopecia areata. Some clones in this sample may be carry-over from other donors' samples.

A few counts support this clonotype. The genes are TRBV7-6 and TRBJ1-5; unclear D gene. This CDR3 region has 13 residues. With 5 bases removed from V and 4 bases from J, the gap between germline ends came to 9 bases. CDR1 and CDR2 (germline): SGHVS, FNYEAQ. The chain's CDR3 is CASSTGPNQPQHF. The CDR3 bases are TGTGCCAGCAGCACCGGGCCGAATCAGCCCCAGCATTTT.

The V gene is TRBV5-1, the J gene TRBJ2-7; D is possibly TRBD2 (5 bases). The length of the CDR3 is 14 residues. CDR1 SGHRS and CDR2 YFSETQ come from the germline V gene. V shed 0 bases and J shed 1 base, with 8 bases lying between them. The CDR3 sequence: CASSLAEGSYEQYF. CDR3 sequence (DNA): TGCGCCAGCAGCTTGGCCGAGGGTTCCTACGAGCAGTACTTC.

This clonotype came up a few times. This chain links TRBV5-1 with TRBJ1-1; D remains ambiguous. There are 14 residues in the CDR3. Trimming took off 4 bases at V and 1 base at J, with 11 bases between the two ends. Germline V lookup: CDR1 SGHRS, CDR2 YFSETQ. The CDR3 coding sequence is TGCGCCAGCAGCGCGACACCTTCGAACACTGAAGCTTTCTTT. It translates to CASSATPSNTEAFF.

This clonotype was detected a few times. V gene TRBV7-9 combines with J gene TRBJ2-1; 7 bases line up with TRBD1. J lost 3 bases, V lost 6 bases, and 8 bases had no gene match. The CDR3 contains 15 residues. Germline V gene data show CDR1 as SEHNR and CDR2 as FQNEAQ (reference sequence). The CDR3 region has the DNA TGTGCCAGCAGTCATACAGGGGATTACTACAATGAGCAGTTCTTC. Its protein is CASSHTGDYYNEQFF.

This clonotype was seen only a few times. The V and J genes are TRBV5-1 and TRBJ1-5; 8 nucleotides agree with TRBD1. Germline V gene lookup returns CDR1 SGHRS and CDR2 YFSETQ. The J segment lost 1 base and the V segment lost 4 bases, leaving 4 bases of the junction unmatched. CDR3 length: 15 amino acids. CDR3 loop: CASSETGVSNQPQHF. The CDR3 coding sequence is TGCGCCAGCAGCGAGACAGGGGTAAGCAATCAGCCCCAGCATTTT.

This clonotype occurred a few times. J is TRBJ1-5 and V is TRBV5-6; maybe TRBD1 (6 bases). V lost 3 bases and J lost 9, with 13 bases in between. Per the germline V gene, CDR1 is SGHDT and CDR2 is YYEEEE. The CDR3 contains 13 residues. In DNA form, the CDR3 reads TGTGCCAGCAGCTATGGAGGGGGTCTGCCCCAGCATTTT. Translation: CASSYGGGLPQHF.

This clonotype was seen repeatedly, ten times or more. V gene TRBV9 combines with J gene TRBJ2-7; D may be TRBD1 (6 bases). Trimming took off 3 bases at V and 6 bases at J, with 19 bases between the two ends. Germline V gene sequence: CDR1 SGDLS, CDR2 YYNGEE. The CDR3 extends over 15 amino acids. CDR3 in DNA: TGTGCCAGCAGCGGATCCGGGACAAAGGTCTCCGAGCAGTACTTC. Encoded protein: CASSGSGTKVSEQYF.

The rearrangement uses TRBV21-1 and TRBJ2-3; TRBD2, the table's D call, was not compared with the DNA. TRBV21-1 is a known pseudogene. The CDR3 contains 18 residues. The CDR3: CASSNPSGGPTSTDTQYF. CDR3 bases: TGTGCCAGCAGCAACCCTAGCGGGGGCCCTACTAGCACAGATACGCAGTATTTT.

V usage is TRBV6-6 and J usage is TRBJ1-1, with TRBD1 matching over 9 bases. Germline V gene lookup returns CDR1 MNHNY and CDR2 SVGAGI (reference sequence). This CDR3 contains 12 residues. V lost 4 bases, J lost 11 bases, and 5 bases stayed unmatched. In DNA, the CDR3 is TGTGCCAGCAGTTTCCCCGACAGGGGGGCTTTCTTT. It is translated as CASSFPDRGAFF.

The rearrangement uses TRBV6-4 and TRBJ2-3; D is perhaps TRBD2 (6 bases). The CDR3 contains 15 residues. V lost 0 bases, J lost 7 bases, and 14 bases lay in between. CDR1 is MRHNA and CDR2 is SNTAGT in the germline V gene. The CDR3 nucleotides read TGTGCCAGCAGTGACTCGAGACTAGAGAAGAATACGCAGTATTTT. This codes for CASSDSRLEKNTQYF.

This clonotype was found a few times. The rearrangement links TRBV12-3 or TRBV12-4 to TRBJ1-2; D uncertain. V lost 2 bases to trimming and J lost 0 bases, with 10 bases between them. The CDR3 spans 15 residues. CDR3 bases: TGTGCCAGCAGTTTACCGGCTCTTCCTAACTATGGCTACACCTTC. Amino acids: CASSLPALPNYGYTF.

The genes are TRBV29-1 and TRBJ2-3; the match to TRBD1 covers 12 bases. The germline CDR1 and CDR2 sequences are SQVTM and ANQGSEA. The CDR3 is 16 residues long. V lost 4 bases and J lost 2; bases outside the gene matches: 7. The CDR3 protein is CSVGYGTGGHTDTQYF. DNA for the CDR3: TGCAGCGTTGGCTATGGGACAGGGGGCCACACAGATACGCAGTATTTT.

V gene TRBV2 combines with J gene TRBJ2-1, with 8 positions matching TRBD2. The V gene's germline CDR1 is SNHLY and CDR2 FYNNEI. The CDR3 sequence is 13 residues long. V was pared by 6 bases and J by 9 bases, with 7 bases of the junction left unmatched. Written as DNA, the CDR3 is TGTGCCAGCAGGACTAGCGTGGGTGGTGAGCAGTTCTTC. Translated, it gives CASRTSVGGEQFF.

At least ten counts were recorded for this clonotype. The chain recombines TRBV4-1 with TRBJ2-1; 11 bases line up with TRBD2. Unmatched junction bases numbered 0, after V lost 2 bases and J lost 0 bases. The CDR3 covers 16 residues. Germline V CDR1 and CDR2: MGHRA, YSYEKL. Here the CDR3 reads CASSQLAGGSYNEQFF. The CDR3 nucleotides read TGCGCCAGCAGCCAACTAGCGGGGGGCTCCTACAATGAGCAGTTCTTC.

This clonotype has only a few counts. The chain recombines TRBV20-1 with TRBJ1-1; 9 bases align to TRBD1. From germline, CDR1 is DFQATT and CDR2 SNEGSKA (reference sequence). The CDR3 runs 15 residues. J gave up 1 base and V 3 bases, and 6 bases lay outside the gene matches. The CDR3 nucleotides are TGCAGTGCTAGTCCACGACAGGGGGGGAACACTGAAGCTTTCTTT. Translating gives CSASPRQGGNTEAFF.

The chain uses TRBV20-1 and TRBJ1-1; 7 bases are a match to TRBD1. This CDR3 is built from 15 residues. J lost 0 bases, V lost 5 bases, and 9 bases had no gene match. CDR1 is DFQATT, CDR2 SNEGSKA, per germline (reference sequence). In DNA, the CDR3 is TGCAGTGCTCGGTACAGGGGCCAAATGAACACTGAAGCTTTCTTT. It yields the protein CSARYRGQMNTEAFF.

The sample holds many counts of this clonotype. The chain employs TRBV7-2 and TRBJ2-1, with D uncertain. The CDR3 consists of 14 residues. Trimming took 7 bases from V and 5 from J, leaving 15 bases between them. Germline values: CDR1 SGHTA, CDR2 FQGNSA. CDR3 DNA sequence: TGTGCCAGCACCAACCGGGCCTCTAACAATGAGCAGTTCTTC. Protein product: CASTNRASNNEQFF.

The table lists this clonotype with a few counts. V is TRBV15 and J is TRBJ2-1; the match to TRBD1 covers 7 bases. CDR3 length: 14 residues. Trimming took 5 bases from V and 2 from J; bases not matched to a gene: 3. Germline V gene sequence: CDR1 LNHNV, CDR2 YYDKDF (reference sequence). CDR3 loop: CATSPQGAYNEQFF. The CDR3 nucleotides read TGTGCCACCAGCCCCCAGGGGGCCTACAATGAGCAGTTCTTC.

This clonotype was observed a few times. The V call is TRBV6-2 or TRBV6-3, the J call TRBJ2-3; tentative D call: TRBD1 (6 bases). The germline V gene has CDR1 MNHEY and CDR2 SVGEGT. Trimming took off 4 bases at V and 6 bases at J, with 11 bases between the two ends. The CDR3 length is 13 residues. As DNA, the CDR3 is TGTGCCAGCAGTTCCGACAGGCTGGATACGCAGTATTTT. Its translation is CASSSDRLDTQYF.

The table lists this clonotype with many counts. The chain employs TRBV7-3 and TRBJ1-1; D unresolved. V lost 4 bases and J 1 base, leaving 10 bases between the germline ends. CDR3 length: 14 amino acids. Germline CDR1 SGHTA, CDR2 FQGTGA. CDR3 sequence: CASSSGLGNTEAFF. In DNA, the CDR3 is TGTGCCAGCAGCTCCGGATTGGGGAACACTGAAGCTTTCTTT.